This TCR beta chain was found in a study of cytomegalovirus exposure and HLA in healthy donors. These donors were members of the roughly 110-subject validation cohort, a group separate from the roughly 700-subject first cohort. Profiled with immunoSEQ multiplex PCR; TCRdb holds only in-frame clones, not every one. The sample shows more than 300,000 clones, 75% to 90% of them seen only once. The V gene's germline CDR1 is SNHLY and CDR2 FYNNEI. V was clipped by 3 bases and J by 6 bases; unmatched bases: 11. The CDR3 runs 15 residues. Study observations and caveats: Subsequent analysis revealed that first-cohort TCR clusters tended to co-occur in the 95 to 150 validation repertoires. Cytomegalovirus-associated TCR beta chains were listed, numbering over 150. The CMV antigen specificity of a few CMV-associated chains was confirmed through in vitro analysis.

About this clone itself: The antigen is unknown.

The source material was PBMCs. This chain connects TRBV2 to TRBJ2-7; 7 nucleotides line up with TRBD2. The receptor was isolated from a woman younger than 35 in good health and CMV-seronegative. The CDR3 region is CASSDAGTTSLEQYF. The CDR3 DNA reads as TGTGCCAGCAGTGACGCCGGGACTACCTCCCTCGAGCAGTACTTC.